These T cell receptor beta chains were read from a single sample in a study of blood T cell repertoires in COVID-19. Produced via immunoSEQ multiplex PCR; TCRdb's table is partial and in-frame only. The repertoire has tens of thousands of clones, about 91% of them found once; the top ten carry roughly 3.9%. Material: peripheral blood. These TCRs come from a human donor in a cohort sampled during active COVID-19. CDR3s include the opening cysteine and the closing phenylalanine or tryptophan. Each record gives: clone size, J gene, V gene, D gene, CDR3 protein, CDR3 DNA. The D gene is left open where the match is weak. Not all rows give a size; the values are once, few, many and, for expanded clones, a class.

clone_size: .
j_call: TRBJ2-7
v_call: TRBV28
d_call: .
cdr3_aa: CASSSPTGSYEQYF
cdr3_nt: TGTGCCAGCAGTTCACCAACAGGGAGCTACGAGCAGTACTTC

clone_size: .
j_call: TRBJ2-5
v_call: TRBV12-3/TRBV12-4
d_call: .
cdr3_aa: CASTLRGETQYF
cdr3_nt: TGTGCCAGCACCCTCCGGGGGGAGACCCAGTACTTC

clone_size: once
j_call: TRBJ1-2
v_call: TRBV5-5
d_call: .
cdr3_aa: CASSLGSSVYYGYTF
cdr3_nt: TGTGCCAGCAGCTTGGGATCCAGCGTCTACTATGGCTACACCTTC

clone_size: .
j_call: TRBJ2-3
v_call: TRBV4-2
d_call: .
cdr3_aa: CASSQGERDTQYF
cdr3_nt: TGTGCCAGCAGCCAAGGGGAGAGGGATACGCAGTATTTT

clone_size: .
j_call: TRBJ2-3
v_call: TRBV10-3
d_call: TRBD2
cdr3_aa: CAISESGLAASTDTQYF
cdr3_nt: TGTGCCATCAGTGAGTCGGGACTAGCGGCTAGCACAGATACGCAGTATTTT

clone_size: few
j_call: TRBJ2-1
v_call: TRBV7-6
d_call: .
cdr3_aa: CASSLIPSSNNEQFF
cdr3_nt: TGTGCCAGCAGCTTAATTCCATCTAGCAACAATGAGCAGTTCTTC

clone_size: .
j_call: TRBJ2-7
v_call: TRBV9
d_call: .
cdr3_aa: CASSVVPTPSYEQYF
cdr3_nt: TGTGCCAGCAGCGTAGTACCTACGCCTTCCTACGAGCAGTACTTC

clone_size: .
j_call: TRBJ1-3
v_call: TRBV19
d_call: TRBD1
cdr3_aa: CASSLLQGFAGNTIYF
cdr3_nt: TGTGCCAGTAGCCTACTACAGGGGTTCGCTGGAAACACCATATATTTT

clone_size: .
j_call: TRBJ2-3
v_call: TRBV28
d_call: TRBD2
cdr3_aa: CASSSSSGTGTDTQYF
cdr3_nt: TGTGCCAGCAGTTCATCTAGCGGGACGGGCACAGATACGCAGTATTTT

clone_size: .
j_call: TRBJ2-2
v_call: TRBV7-9
d_call: .
cdr3_aa: CASSHQGSNTGELFF
cdr3_nt: TGTGCCAGCAGCCACCAGGGATCGAACACCGGGGAGCTGTTTTTT

clone_size: .
j_call: TRBJ2-7
v_call: TRBV3-1/TRBV3-2
d_call: .
cdr3_aa: CASSQGLAGSSYEQYF
cdr3_nt: TGTGCCAGCAGCCAAGGGCTGGCCGGGTCTTCCTACGAGCAGTACTTC

clone_size: .
j_call: TRBJ2-7
v_call: TRBV7-9
d_call: TRBD1
cdr3_aa: CASSPGTGDTYEQYF
cdr3_nt: TGTGCCAGCAGCCCCGGGACAGGGGATACCTACGAGCAGTACTTC

clone_size: once
j_call: TRBJ1-1
v_call: TRBV6-1
d_call: .
cdr3_aa: CASSEILTTEAFF
cdr3_nt: TGTGCCAGCAGTGAAATTCTCACAACTGAAGCTTTCTTT

clone_size: .
j_call: TRBJ2-3
v_call: TRBV5-1
d_call: .
cdr3_aa: CASSPGGQPDTQYF
cdr3_nt: TGCGCCAGCAGCCCGGGCGGGCAACCAGATACGCAGTATTTT

clone_size: .
j_call: TRBJ1-2
v_call: TRBV4-1
d_call: TRBD1
cdr3_aa: CASSQGQGIGYGYTF
cdr3_nt: TGCGCCAGCAGCCAAGGACAGGGAATAGGCTATGGCTACACCTTC

clone_size: .
j_call: TRBJ1-2
v_call: TRBV5-4
d_call: .
cdr3_aa: CASSLKGNYGYTF
cdr3_nt: TGTGCCAGCAGCTTGAAGGGGAACTATGGCTACACCTTC

clone_size: once
j_call: TRBJ2-3
v_call: TRBV9
d_call: .
cdr3_aa: CASSVSGPDTQYF
cdr3_nt: TGTGCCAGCAGCGTTTCAGGGCCAGATACGCAGTATTTT

clone_size: .
j_call: TRBJ2-7
v_call: TRBV27
d_call: .
cdr3_aa: CASSPSGIYEQYF
cdr3_nt: TGTGCCAGCAGTCCTTCGGGAATCTACGAGCAGTACTTC

clone_size: .
j_call: TRBJ2-7
v_call: TRBV5-1
d_call: .
cdr3_aa: CASSPSETYEQYF
cdr3_nt: TGCGCCAGCAGCCCGAGCGAGACCTACGAGCAGTACTTC

clone_size: .
j_call: TRBJ1-1
v_call: TRBV19
d_call: TRBD1
cdr3_aa: CASSIRTGGAHPNTEAFF
cdr3_nt: TGTGCCAGTAGTATCCGGACAGGTGGAGCCCACCCTAACACTGAAGCTTTCTTT

clone_size: .
j_call: TRBJ1-6
v_call: TRBV30
d_call: TRBD1
cdr3_aa: CAWSRDRDLVDSPLHF
cdr3_nt: TGTGCCTGGAGCCGGGACAGGGATCTGGTTGATTCACCCCTCCACTTT

clone_size: .
j_call: TRBJ2-7
v_call: TRBV7-8
d_call: TRBD2
cdr3_aa: CASSVAGGKHEQYF
cdr3_nt: TGTGCCAGCAGCGTAGCGGGAGGTAAACACGAGCAGTACTTC

clone_size: .
j_call: TRBJ1-1
v_call: TRBV7-3
d_call: .
cdr3_aa: CASSLELMNTEAFF
cdr3_nt: TGTGCCAGCAGCTTAGAGTTGATGAACACTGAAGCTTTCTTT

clone_size: .
j_call: TRBJ2-1
v_call: TRBV3-1/TRBV3-2
d_call: .
cdr3_aa: CASSLRGSYNEQFF
cdr3_nt: TGTGCCAGCAGCCTGCGAGGGTCCTACAATGAGCAGTTCTTC

clone_size: .
j_call: TRBJ2-5
v_call: TRBV11-2
d_call: TRBD2
cdr3_aa: CASSSSKILRGGQETQYF
cdr3_nt: TGTGCCAGCAGCTCTTCAAAGATTCTACGGGGGGGTCAAGAGACCCAGTACTTC